A single sample gave rise to the 27 T cell receptor beta chains below, sequenced in a study of T cells in severe cutaneous drug reactions (dated by TCRdb to 2018 to 2020). The sample was run on an Illumina MiSeq. Library preparation used the iRepertoire multiplex PCR system with TCR subtype-specific primers for both bulk and single-cell sequencing. The reads, reprocessed by TCRdb, yield one row per CDR3 protein sequence and no DNA. The record for this sample contains around 2,500 distinct CDR3 sequences. The ten largest account for 45% to 65% of the sample. The donors whose samples were sequenced had carbamazepine-induced Stevens-Johnson syndrome or toxic epidermal necrolysis (CBZ-SJS/TEN). Sequencing was done on a sample of cells from a skin blister. This sample's cell subset or site label indicates: unsorted cells from skin lesion blisters. The receptors shown here come from a human donor with toxic epidermal necrolysis, a severe cutaneous drug reaction.

V gene TRBV18 combines with J gene TRBJ1-2. The CDR3 is 15 residues long. CDR1 and CDR2 from the germline V gene are KGHSH and LQKENI. CDR3 protein: CASSPPHRANYGYTF.

The chain has TRBV6-6 and TRBJ1-1; lacking DNA, the TRBD1 call made by TCRdb goes unchecked. The CDR3 has 13 residues. Germline V lookup: CDR1 MNHNY, CDR2 SVGAGI (reference sequence). CDR3 sequence reads: CASSKQENTEAFF.

The chain uses TRBV30 and TRBJ1-1. The CDR3 is 13 amino acids. Germline V gene sequence: CDR1 GTSNPN, CDR2 SVGIG (reference sequence). The CDR3 spells CAWSVGENTEAFF. Using reference TRBV30 and TRBJ1-1 for the parts outside the CDR3, the full variable domain is SQTIHQWPATLVQPVGSPLSLECTVEGTSNPNLYWYRQAAGRGLQLLFYSVGIGQISSEVPQNLSASRPQDRQFILSSKKLLLSDSGFYLCAWSVGENTEAFFGQGTRLTVV.

This rearrangement joins TRBV6-2 or TRBV6-3 to TRBJ2-7; checking the TCRdb D call of TRBD2 is not possible without DNA. The CDR3 contains 13 residues. In germline, CDR1 is MNHEY, CDR2 SVGEGT. CDR3: CASIQRGTYEQYF.

This clonotype is identified as medium-sized from frequency. This chain joins TRBV5-4 and TRBJ2-3; no DNA is available, so the TRBD2 call from TCRdb remains unchecked. From germline, CDR1 is SGHNT and CDR2 YYREEE (reference sequence). The CDR3 totals 14 residues. The CDR3 region is CASSSASVPDTQYF.

The J gene is TRBJ2-3, the V gene TRBV18; TCRdb's D call, TRBD2, is unchecked because there is no DNA. The CDR3 is 16 amino acids. Per the germline V gene, CDR1 is KGHSH and CDR2 is LQKENI. The CDR3 loop is CASSPSSAGTSDTQYF.

This chain uses TRBV6-5 with TRBJ2-7; TCRdb calls TRBD2, which cannot be checked without DNA. The CDR3 is 16 amino acids. Germline V gene lookup returns CDR1 MNHEY and CDR2 SVGAGI. The CDR3 reads CASSYSFGGGVYEQYF.

Judged by frequency, this clonotype is medium-sized. J is TRBJ2-1 and V is TRBV2; TCRdb's D gene call, TRBD1, goes unchecked for lack of DNA. CDR1 SNHLY and CDR2 FYNNEI come from the germline V gene. This CDR3 is 16 amino acids long. The CDR3 here is CASSGSGTVLYNEQFF.

The CDR3 protein is CASSDEKTAGVFNQPQHF. J is TRBJ1-5 and V is TRBV6-1; TCRdb returns TRBD1, unconfirmable since there is no DNA. Germline-derived CDR1 and CDR2 are MNHNS and SASEGT. CDR3 size: 18 residues.

The chain recombines TRBV19 with TRBJ2-1; checking the TCRdb D call of TRBD1 is not possible without DNA. Germline lookup yields CDR1 LNHDA and CDR2 SQIVND (reference sequence). The CDR3 length is 14 residues. The CDR3 sequence: CASSIGQGGNEQFF.

This clonotype is classed as medium-sized by frequency. This chain links TRBV2 with TRBJ1-5. This CDR3 contains 14 residues. Looked up from germline, CDR1 is SNHLY and CDR2 is FYNNEI. CDR3 sequence reads: CASALGEGNQPQHF.

This clonotype is medium-sized (0.01 to 0.1%) by frequency. The genes are TRBV2 and TRBJ2-7; TCRdb proposes TRBD2, but this gene call is untestable without DNA. This CDR3 spans 13 amino acids. The germline gives CDR1 SNHLY, CDR2 FYNNEI. CDR3 loop: CASSGPFSAEQYF. The full variable domain, with the rest looked up from reference TRBV2 and TRBJ2-7, is EPEVTQTPSHQVTQMGQEVILRCVPISNHLYFYWYRQILGQKVEFLVSFYNNEISEKSEIFDDQFSVERPDGSNFTLKIRSTKLEDSAMYFCASSGPFSAEQYFGPGTRLTVT.

The chain combines TRBV6-1 with TRBJ2-1. The CDR3 runs to 13 residues. The germline V gene encodes CDR1 MNHNS and CDR2 SASEGT. CDR3 residues: CASSGEIYNEQFF.

The genes are TRBV2 and TRBJ1-1. The CDR3 consists of 13 residues. In germline, CDR1 is SNHLY, CDR2 FYNNEI. The CDR3 sequence: CASGRTVNTEAFF.

The V gene is TRBV6-5, the J gene TRBJ2-3; TCRdb gives TRBD1 as the D gene, but with no DNA this cannot be confirmed. Germline CDR1 reads MNHEY; CDR2 reads SVGAGI. This CDR3 is built from 14 residues. CDR3 region: CASSYGRGADTQYF.

The gene calls are TRBV7-6 and TRBJ2-1; TCRdb's D call of TRBD2 is untestable without DNA. The CDR3 has 17 amino acids. Germline CDR1 and CDR2: SGHVS and FNYEAQ. The CDR3: CASSLGDGLAGAGEQFF.

The chain employs TRBV2 and TRBJ1-4; absent DNA, TCRdb's TRBD1 call cannot be checked. The CDR3 length is 15 residues. The germline CDR1 and CDR2 sequences are SNHLY and FYNNEI. This CDR3 is CASSTGRPTNEKLFF.

This rearrangement joins TRBV2 to TRBJ1-5; TCRdb returns TRBD1, unconfirmable since there is no DNA. CDR3 size: 14 residues. Germline CDR1 reads SNHLY; CDR2 reads FYNNEI. Here the CDR3 reads CASSTYRPNQPQHF.

In terms of frequency, this clonotype is medium-sized. This sequence joins TRBV11-2 and TRBJ2-7. Germline CDR1 SGHAT, CDR2 FQNNGV. There are 14 residues in the CDR3. The CDR3 region is CASSLDSRHHEQYF.

This clonotype is called large based on its frequency. The gene calls are TRBV19 and TRBJ1-2. Germline lookup yields CDR1 LNHDA and CDR2 SQIVND (reference sequence). The CDR3 spans 13 residues. This chain's CDR3 is CASSIGWTDGYTF.

This clonotype ranks as large in terms of frequency. The rearrangement uses TRBV19 and TRBJ2-7; TCRdb selects TRBD1, and the lack of DNA leaves this call unchecked. The germline CDR1 and CDR2 sequences are LNHDA and SQIVND (reference sequence). CDR3 length: 13 amino acids. The CDR3 loop reads CASRRDKTYEQYF.

Measured by frequency, this clonotype is medium-sized. The V gene is TRBV6-2 or TRBV6-3, the J gene TRBJ2-1; lacking DNA, the TRBD1 call made by TCRdb goes unchecked. CDR1 is MNHEY and CDR2 is SVGEGT in the germline V gene. CDR3 length: 15 residues. The CDR3 here is CASSNPGTNYNEQFF.

This chain links TRBV6-1 with TRBJ2-3. Per the germline V gene, CDR1 is MNHNS and CDR2 is SASEGT. The CDR3 loop spans 11 amino acids. CDR3 loop: CASSEPDTQYF.

The V call is TRBV18, the J call TRBJ2-7; the TCRdb D gene call, TRBD1, has no DNA to confirm it. This CDR3 is built from 14 residues. Germline V gives CDR1 KGHSH, CDR2 LQKENI. Here the CDR3 reads CASSPRTGTYEQYF.

The chain joins TRBV5-5 to TRBJ2-1. Germline V lookup: CDR1 SGHKS, CDR2 YYEKEE (reference sequence). The CDR3 loop spans 13 amino acids. CDR3 sequence: CASSFTFPNEQFF.

This clonotype shows up as medium-sized by frequency. The chain couples TRBV2 to TRBJ2-1; the TRBD2 assignment by TCRdb is unverifiable without DNA. CDR1 is SNHLY, CDR2 FYNNEI, per germline. The CDR3 covers 17 residues. CDR3 residues: CASPHRLLAGGGNEQFF.

The rearrangement links TRBV7-9 to TRBJ2-6. The CDR3 contains 14 residues. Germline CDR1 is SEHNR and CDR2 is FQNEAQ (reference sequence). CDR3 amino acids: CASSLSSGANVLTF.